These T cell receptor beta chains were read from a single sample in a study of cytomegalovirus exposure and HLA in healthy donors. The repertoire was sequenced with immunoSEQ multiplex PCR; TCRdb's copy has only in-frame clones and lacks some. The sample contains nearly 110,000 clones, around 71% of which appear only once. Sequences were obtained from PBMCs. These receptors were taken from a boy aged 5-17 years in good health and CMV-seronegative. The conserved cysteine and the conserved F or W are not part of the CDR3 here.

CDR3 protein,V gene,J gene
SVRGNTEAF,TRBV29-1,TRBJ1-1
ASSSDSYAPQH,TRBV7-2,TRBJ1-5
ASSHYLGRRENTEAF,TRBV11-3,TRBJ1-1
ASRNQTLRGEQY,TRBV5-1,TRBJ2-7
ASSQDLGFGGDIQY,TRBV14,TRBJ2-4
ASRQTGNEQY,TRBV28,TRBJ2-7
ASSPRASGRYSSYEQY,TRBV5-6,TRBJ2-7
ATKQGLPYEQY,TRBV6-5,TRBJ2-7
ASRKQGNTEAF,TRBV28,TRBJ1-1
ATHGGGETQY,TRBV6-6,TRBJ2-5